Sequencing of this TCR beta chain was carried out in a study of T-cell reconstitution after alpha-beta-depleted transplantation in children. Preparation of the TCRbeta library was carried out with unique molecular identifiers. TCRdb re-called the PCR reads through MiXCR, storing one row per CDR3 protein. The sample lists a few hundred thousand distinct CDR3 sequences, roughly 11% seen once, with roughly 6% in the top ten. CDR3 length equals 15 residues. Germline CDR1 and CDR2: MNHEY and SMNVEV (reference sequence). Trimming cost V 3 bases and J 6 bases, with 15 bases left between them. This clonotype was recorded at least ten times.

The source is a human donor who donated a stem cell graft to a child with acute myeloid leukemia. The chain uses TRBV27 and TRBJ2-1; no reliable D call. The starting material was PBMCs from the stem cell graft donor, obtained from the stem cell graft. The CDR3 DNA reads as TGTGCCAGCAGTTTCTCGATGGGGATTCTCAATGAGCAGTTCTTC. Its translation: CASSFSMGILNEQFF.